These 28 T cell receptor beta chains came from one sample sequenced in a study of shared clonotypes between healthy human individuals. Sequencing was performed with immunoSEQ multiplex PCR; in TCRdb, only in-frame clones are kept and a portion is missing. The sample shows about 480,000 clones, 79% of them seen only once. Source material: PBMCs. The receptors originated from a woman in her thirties or forties in good health. Some clones in this sample may be carry-over from other donors' samples.

The count of this clone is one. The rearrangement uses TRBV5-4 and TRBJ2-1, with TRBD2 identical over 8 bases. The J segment lost 9 bases and the V segment lost 5 bases, leaving 16 bases of the junction unmatched. The CDR3 length is 16 residues. Germline CDR1 reads SGHNT; CDR2 reads YYREEE (reference sequence). The chain's CDR3 is CASRPQAGVGFSEQFF. CDR3 sequence (DNA): TGTGCCAGCAGACCTCAAGCGGGGGTGGGGTTTAGTGAGCAGTTCTTC.

This rearrangement joins TRBV9 to TRBJ2-7; 8 positions agree with TRBD2. V shed 4 bases and J 3 bases; nucleotides not matched to a gene: 3. The CDR3 is made up of 13 amino acids. From germline, CDR1 is SGDLS and CDR2 YYNGEE. CDR3 bases: TGTGCCAGCAGCCCTCGGGGGGGCTACGAGCAGTACTTC. Protein product: CASSPRGGYEQYF.

The table lists this clone with a count of one. V usage is TRBV11-2 and J usage is TRBJ2-1; 12 bases agree with TRBD1. Germline loops: CDR1 SGHAT, CDR2 FQNNGV. V lost 1 base, J lost 8 bases, and 6 bases stayed unmatched. This CDR3 spans 16 amino acids. The CDR3 DNA sequence: TGTGCCAGCAGCTTAGGAGGGACAGGGGGCATGGATGAGCAGTTCTTC. Translation: CASSLGGTGGMDEQFF.

The chain employs TRBV30 and TRBJ1-4, with D possibly TRBD1 on 5 matching bases. Germline assignment: CDR1 GTSNPN and CDR2 SVGIG (reference sequence). The CDR3 sequence is 12 residues long. Trimming stripped 3 bases from V and 10 bases from J, with 12 bases between. CDR3 loop: CAWSFGRGKLFF. CDR3 sequence (DNA): TGTGCCTGGAGCTTCGGAAGGGGAAAACTGTTTTTT.

V is TRBV27 and J is TRBJ2-3; 9 bases fit TRBD2. V gave up 1 base and J gave up 4 bases; unmatched junction bases: 6. Looked up from germline, CDR1 is MNHEY and CDR2 is SMNVEV (reference sequence). The CDR3 sequence is 16 residues long. CDR3 amino acids: CASSLFAAGGPDTQYF. In DNA, the CDR3 is TGTGCCAGCAGTTTATTCGCGGCGGGAGGGCCAGATACGCAGTATTTT.

J is TRBJ2-7 and V is TRBV28; no firm D call. The CDR3 has 14 amino acids. V was clipped by 6 bases and J by 0 bases, with 12 bases between them. Germline V lookup: CDR1 MDHEN, CDR2 SYDVKM. In nucleotides, the CDR3 is TGTGCCAGCAGCAAACCCCTGTACTCCTACGAGCAGTACTTC. Amino acid sequence: CASSKPLYSYEQYF.

This sequence joins TRBV28 and TRBJ1-5, with a tentative D call TRBD1 (6 bases). The CDR3 loop spans 15 amino acids. The V gene lost 4 bases and the J gene lost 6 bases, with 16 bases spanning the gap. Germline-derived CDR1 and CDR2 are MDHEN and SYDVKM. The CDR3 region is CASSWGRVDGQPQHF. The CDR3 DNA follows: TGTGCCAGCAGTTGGGGGCGCGTGGATGGTCAGCCCCAGCATTTT.

This clone was detected a few times. The rearrangement links TRBV2 to TRBJ1-1; no clear D. The germline V and J ends were trimmed by 6 bases and 4 bases, with 21 bases remaining between them. The CDR3 length is 16 residues. The germline V gene encodes CDR1 SNHLY and CDR2 FYNNEI. DNA of the CDR3: TGTGCCAGCAGAGAAAGCCCTACGGGGATAAGCACTGAAGCTTTCTTT. Translated, it gives CASRESPTGISTEAFF.

This chain links TRBV7-2 with TRBJ2-7; TRBD1 matches at 8 bases. CDR3 size: 16 residues. From germline, CDR1 is SGHTA and CDR2 FQGNSA. The trim removed 1 base at V and 2 bases at J, leaving 7 bases unmatched. The CDR3 DNA follows: TGTGCCAGCAGCTTAGTATCGGCAGGGGGCACCTACGAGCAGTACTTC. This codes for CASSLVSAGGTYEQYF.

This chain uses TRBV2 with TRBJ2-1, with 16 bases that match TRBD2. J gave up 4 bases and V 8 bases, and 8 bases lay outside the gene matches. The CDR3 sequence is 17 residues long. CDR1 SNHLY and CDR2 FYNNEI come from the germline V gene. The CDR3 loop reads CASRGGTSGRAYNEQFF. CDR3 bases: TGTGCCAGCCGGGGGGGGACTAGCGGGAGGGCGTACAATGAGCAGTTCTTC.

This clone was found once. The chain combines TRBV5-1 with TRBJ2-1; 7 bases are shared with TRBD2. Germline assignment: CDR1 SGHRS and CDR2 YFSETQ. This CDR3 region has 15 residues. The V gene end was trimmed by 0 bases and the J gene end by 8 bases; junction bases not matched to a gene: 8. CDR3 sequence reads: CASSLVGEGLHEQFF. DNA for the CDR3: TGCGCCAGCAGCTTGGTCGGGGAGGGCCTACATGAGCAGTTCTTC.

The chain uses TRBV7-3 and TRBJ1-1; D is unresolved. The CDR3 is 13 amino acids. V lost 5 bases and J 3 bases, leaving 10 bases between the germline ends. Germline-derived CDR1 and CDR2 are SGHTA and FQGTGA. CDR3 coding DNA: TGTGCCAGCAGCCTACAAGAGGACACTGAAGCTTTCTTT. Translation: CASSLQEDTEAFF. The whole variable domain, filled in from reference TRBV7-3 and TRBJ1-1, reads GAGVSQTPSNKVTEKGKYVELRCDPISGHTALYWYRQSLGQGPEFLIYFQGTGAADDSGLPNDRFFAVRPEGSVSTLKIQRTERGDSAVYLCASSLQEDTEAFFGQGTRLTVV.

The chain has TRBV11-1 and TRBJ1-1; maybe TRBD1 (6 bases). V was cut by 1 base and J by 3 bases, with 9 bases left in between. CDR1 SGHAT and CDR2 FQDESV come from the germline V gene (reference sequence). CDR3 length: 14 residues. This chain's CDR3 is CASSLDGGHTEAFF. DNA of the CDR3: TGTGCCAGCAGCTTAGACGGGGGCCACACTGAAGCTTTCTTT.

The chain is built from TRBV7-9 and TRBJ2-1, with 12 nucleotides matching TRBD2. The CDR3 has 16 amino acids. Germline V lookup: CDR1 SEHNR, CDR2 FQNEAQ (reference sequence). With V trimmed by 5 bases and J by 9 bases, 11 bases remained unmatched. The CDR3 bases are TGTGCCAGCAGCCAACTGGCTAGCGGGAGGGCCTTTGAGCAGTTCTTC. It is translated as CASSQLASGRAFEQFF.

This clone came up once. One end of the junction varies from germline; a read error may be responsible. The chain recombines TRBV28 with TRBJ2-7; 7 nucleotides line up with TRBD1. Germline V lookup: CDR1 MDHEN, CDR2 SYDVKM. The CDR3 runs to 11 residues. The CDR3: CASRDRAQDDF. CDR3 sequence (DNA): TGTGCCAGCAGAGACAGGGCCCAAGACGACTTC.

This sequence joins TRBV27 and TRBJ2-7, with TRBD2 identical over 8 bases. V dropped 4 bases and J dropped 5; count of bases not matched to a gene: 22. The germline V gene encodes CDR1 MNHEY and CDR2 SMNVEV (reference sequence). The CDR3 extends over 19 amino acids. CDR3 amino acids: CASSWSSAGRASPDHEQYF. In nucleotides, the CDR3 is TGTGCCAGCAGTTGGTCGTCGGCCGGGAGGGCCTCACCAGACCACGAGCAGTACTTC.

The chain carries TRBV19 and TRBJ1-5; no definite D call. Trimming pared 1 base from V and 1 base from J, leaving 14 bases between. Germline lookup yields CDR1 LNHDA and CDR2 SQIVND (reference sequence). This CDR3 spans 17 amino acids. CDR3 bases: TGTGCCAGTAGTATAGGAGTGTTCAGCCGGAGCAATCAGCCCCAGCATTTT. As protein: CASSIGVFSRSNQPQHF.

This sequence joins TRBV5-1 and TRBJ2-7; maybe TRBD1 (6 bases). This CDR3 is 14 amino acids long. Deletions cut 1 base from V and 5 bases from J, with 13 bases between. CDR1 is SGHRS, CDR2 YFSETQ, per germline. CDR3 in DNA: TGCGCCAGCAGCTTGACAGGGCGAATCAACGAGCAGTACTTC. Protein: CASSLTGRINEQYF.

The rearrangement joins TRBV28 to TRBJ2-7; 9 bases are shared with TRBD1. V was clipped by 5 bases and J by 3 bases; unmatched bases: 8. The CDR3 has 15 amino acids. Germline V gives CDR1 MDHEN, CDR2 SYDVKM. CDR3 coding DNA: TGTGCCAGCAGTGCCCACGGACAGGGGTACTACGAGCAGTACTTC. It translates to CASSAHGQGYYEQYF.

Only a few counts were recorded for this clone. The gene calls are TRBV11-3 and TRBJ2-1; weak D call: TRBD1 (6 bases). V lost 0 bases and J 0 bases, leaving 9 bases between the germline ends. This CDR3 comprises 16 residues. Germline values: CDR1 SGHNT, CDR2 YENEEA. In nucleotides, the CDR3 is TGTGCCAGCAGCTTAGACGGACAGAGCTCCTACAATGAGCAGTTCTTC. Amino acids: CASSLDGQSSYNEQFF.

This clone came up once. The chain has TRBV30 and TRBJ2-1, with 9 bases that match TRBD2. The germline V gene has CDR1 GTSNPN and CDR2 SVGIG (reference sequence). CDR3 length: 13 residues. Losses at the gene ends were 7 bases for V and 8 bases for J; bases not matched to a gene: 9. CDR3 nucleotide sequence: TGTGCCTACCTAGCGGGAAACGCCGATGAGCAGTTCTTC. Residues: CAYLAGNADEQFF.

The CDR3 DNA reads TGTGCCAGCAGACCAGACCCAGACTACGAGCAGTACTTC. Its translation is CASRPDPDYEQYF. This sequence joins TRBV6-6 and TRBJ2-7; no firm D call. Per the germline V gene, CDR1 is MNHNY and CDR2 is SVGAGI (reference sequence). Trimming took 6 bases from V and 3 from J, leaving 12 bases between them. The CDR3 covers 13 residues.

This clone was counted between two and nine times. The chain links TRBV5-6 to TRBJ2-1, with D possibly TRBD1 on 5 matching bases. Germline-derived CDR1 and CDR2 are SGHDT and YYEEEE. This CDR3 spans 12 amino acids. The V end lost 0 bases, the J end lost 9 bases, and 7 bases lay between the germline ends. The CDR3 nucleotides are TGTGCCAGCAGCTTGGGGGGCGGTGAGCAGTTCTTC. Translation: CASSLGGGEQFF. Looking up the rest from reference TRBV5-6 and TRBJ2-1 gives the full variable domain: DAGVTQSPTHLIKTRGQQVTLRCSPKSGHDTVSWYQQALGQGPQFIFQYYEEEERQRGNFPDRFSGHQFPNYSSELNVNALLLGDSALYLCASSLGGGEQFFGPGTRLTVL.

The chain couples TRBV7-8 to TRBJ2-7, with D maybe TRBD1 (5 bases). The CDR3 runs to 14 residues. V lost 5 bases and J lost 0, with 11 bases in between. From germline, CDR1 is SGHVS and CDR2 FQNEAQ. CDR3 sequence reads: CASSPWGSSYEQYF. CDR3 sequence (DNA): TGTGCCAGCAGCCCCTGGGGCAGCTCCTACGAGCAGTACTTC.

In regard to this clone: Other nucleotide sequences from this sample produce the same CDR3. The chain couples TRBV2 to TRBJ1-1, with TRBD1 matching 8 bases. This CDR3 has 14 amino acids. Germline loops: CDR1 SNHLY, CDR2 FYNNEI. Germline trimming cut 6 bases from V and 2 bases from J; bases unmatched to any gene: 5. As DNA, the CDR3 is TGTGCCAGCAGCGTGGACAGGGTAAACACTGAAGCTTTCTTT. Its protein product is CASSVDRVNTEAFF.

The chain uses TRBV4-3 and TRBJ1-2; D uncertain. This CDR3 is built from 15 residues. Germline V gene lookup returns CDR1 LGHNA and CDR2 YSLEER. Trimming stripped 1 base from V and 5 bases from J, with 14 bases between. The CDR3 region is CASSQGTEFEYGYTF. The CDR3 DNA sequence: TGCGCCAGCAGCCAAGGGACGGAATTTGAATATGGCTACACCTTC.

This sequence joins TRBV20-1 and TRBJ2-3; no definite D call. The CDR3 sequence is 11 residues long. Trimming took off 3 bases at V and 14 bases at J, with 15 bases between the two ends. The V gene's germline CDR1 is DFQATT and CDR2 SNEGSKA (reference sequence). CDR3 residues: CSARFADQRYF. The CDR3 region has the DNA TGCAGTGCTAGGTTTGCGGACCAAAGGTATTTT.

The chain is built from TRBV6-6 and TRBJ1-2, with D hard to call. Germline V gene lookup returns CDR1 MNHNY and CDR2 SVGAGI (reference sequence). The CDR3 extends over 15 amino acids. V shed 2 bases and J shed 1 base, with 11 bases lying between them. CDR3 bases: TGTGCCAGCAGTTACGGGCAGCCACTTAACTATGGCTACACCTTC. It translates to CASSYGQPLNYGYTF.